This is a list of T cell receptor beta chains from one sample in a study of blood T cells in healthy people across ages. TCRdb itself ran the 5' RACE reads through MiXCR, one entry per CDR3 protein. Of some 760,000 distinct CDR3 sequences in the sample, 20% to 30% were seen once. These records were also assigned to another study, of T cells of mothers and their children.

Sequenced: blood. These receptors came from a boy younger than 18 in good health. CDR3s leave out the opening cysteine and the closing phenylalanine or tryptophan. The order of the fields is V gene, CDR3 length, J gene, clone size, CDR3 protein. Size tells how often a clone was seen (once, few, many) or the class of an expanded clone, and some rows leave it out.

v_gene: TRBV19
len: 10
j_gene: TRBJ2-5
abundance: few
CDR3aa: ASSSQQETQY

v_gene: TRBV5-1
len: 11
j_gene: -
abundance: -
CDR3aa: ASSFNVSYEQY

v_gene: TRBV10-3
len: 12
j_gene: TRBJ2-7
abundance: few
CDR3aa: AISESGNSYEQY

v_gene: TRBV2
len: 12
j_gene: TRBJ2-1
abundance: -
CDR3aa: ASRELTVYNEQF

v_gene: TRBV12-3/TRBV12-4
len: 11
j_gene: TRBJ2-5
abundance: many
CDR3aa: ATGTTLQETQY

v_gene: TRBV7-2
len: 12
j_gene: TRBJ1-2
abundance: -
CDR3aa: ASSSNVGASGYT

v_gene: TRBV5-6
len: 13
j_gene: TRBJ1-5
abundance: few
CDR3aa: ASSLGTGSWQPQH

v_gene: TRBV12-3/TRBV12-4
len: 9
j_gene: -
abundance: few
CDR3aa: ASSDSPEQF

v_gene: TRBV20-1
len: 12
j_gene: TRBJ1-5
abundance: -
CDR3aa: SAAGQRRNQPQH

v_gene: TRBV28
len: 15
j_gene: TRBJ2-1
abundance: -
CDR3aa: ASSSALRSGRADEQF

v_gene: TRBV5-1
len: 16
j_gene: TRBJ2-7
abundance: -
CDR3aa: ASSPAGTGPFYSYVQY

v_gene: TRBV5-1
len: 14
j_gene: TRBJ2-2
abundance: few
CDR3aa: ASGPLAGSNTGELF

v_gene: TRBV6-5
len: 12
j_gene: TRBJ1-1
abundance: -
CDR3aa: ASRKTGLNTEAF

v_gene: TRBV29-1
len: 10
j_gene: TRBJ1-4
abundance: -
CDR3aa: SVGKLNEKLF

v_gene: TRBV7-3
len: 12
j_gene: TRBJ2-5
abundance: -
CDR3aa: ASSLHREEETQY

v_gene: TRBV2
len: 12
j_gene: TRBJ2-6
abundance: -
CDR3aa: ASSVNSGANVLT

v_gene: TRBV29-1
len: 10
j_gene: TRBJ2-5
abundance: few
CDR3aa: SVGRVGETQY

v_gene: TRBV29-1
len: 10
j_gene: TRBJ2-7
abundance: -
CDR3aa: SARRGLDEQY

v_gene: TRBV12-3/TRBV12-4
len: 12
j_gene: TRBJ1-1
abundance: few
CDR3aa: ASSFGGSVTEAF

v_gene: TRBV2
len: 13
j_gene: TRBJ2-3
abundance: -
CDR3aa: ASRGGVAFTDTQY

v_gene: TRBV20-1
len: 13
j_gene: -
abundance: -
CDR3aa: SARPRQGGTYEQY

v_gene: TRBV20-1
len: 18
j_gene: TRBJ2-5
abundance: once
CDR3aa: SARDPSTLEGMTVGETQY

v_gene: TRBV7-2
len: 13
j_gene: TRBJ1-4
abundance: -
CDR3aa: ASSPSGSTNEKLF

v_gene: TRBV7-9
len: 10
j_gene: TRBJ2-5
abundance: -
CDR3aa: ASSHGTETQY

v_gene: TRBV10-3
len: 13
j_gene: TRBJ2-1
abundance: few
CDR3aa: AITNPGLADNEQF

v_gene: TRBV5-1
len: 12
j_gene: TRBJ2-5
abundance: -
CDR3aa: ASSFQGQGETQY

v_gene: TRBV29-1
len: 11
j_gene: TRBJ2-7
abundance: few
CDR3aa: SVDRGSSYEQY

v_gene: TRBV6-1
len: 13
j_gene: TRBJ2-4
abundance: few
CDR3aa: ASSEGNTQGNIQY

v_gene: TRBV5-5
len: 13
j_gene: TRBJ2-7
abundance: many
CDR3aa: ASSLGWDRAYEQY

v_gene: TRBV20-1
len: 11
j_gene: TRBJ1-1
abundance: -
CDR3aa: SAMGTENTEAF

v_gene: TRBV7-9
len: 9
j_gene: TRBJ1-2
abundance: few
CDR3aa: ASSLNIGYT

v_gene: TRBV20-1
len: 11
j_gene: TRBJ2-7
abundance: -
CDR3aa: SALRGPSYEQY

v_gene: TRBV2
len: 14
j_gene: TRBJ2-5
abundance: few
CDR3aa: ASSEGTSGRLETQY

v_gene: TRBV4-2
len: 11
j_gene: TRBJ1-2
abundance: -
CDR3aa: ASSQGVDYGYT

v_gene: TRBV6-1
len: 12
j_gene: TRBJ2-7
abundance: few
CDR3aa: ASRGGGGSYEQY

v_gene: TRBV28
len: 10
j_gene: TRBJ1-5
abundance: few
CDR3aa: ASVTGNGPQH

v_gene: TRBV10-3
len: 16
j_gene: TRBJ1-5
abundance: -
CDR3aa: AISAGQGGGYSNQPQH

v_gene: TRBV20-1
len: 13
j_gene: TRBJ2-3
abundance: -
CDR3aa: SALNRGQTADTQY

v_gene: TRBV24-1
len: 14
j_gene: TRBJ2-1
abundance: -
CDR3aa: ATSDSTSDFYNEQF

v_gene: TRBV27
len: 10
j_gene: TRBJ2-3
abundance: -
CDR3aa: ASTELSDTQY

v_gene: TRBV6-2/TRBV6-3
len: 13
j_gene: TRBJ2-7
abundance: few
CDR3aa: ASSSPGLATYEQY

v_gene: TRBV20-1
len: 12
j_gene: -
abundance: -
CDR3aa: SAKLSLAGNRQF

v_gene: TRBV13
len: 11
j_gene: TRBJ1-2
abundance: -
CDR3aa: ASSLEQGHGYT

v_gene: TRBV12-3/TRBV12-4
len: 14
j_gene: TRBJ2-7
abundance: -
CDR3aa: ASSLVGSIPTYEQY

v_gene: TRBV29-1
len: 11
j_gene: -
abundance: -
CDR3aa: SVTGQGFDEQY

v_gene: TRBV29-1
len: 11
j_gene: TRBJ2-5
abundance: -
CDR3aa: SGGYLRQETQY

v_gene: TRBV27
len: 12
j_gene: TRBJ2-5
abundance: few
CDR3aa: ASSSVMGEETQY

v_gene: TRBV9
len: 15
j_gene: TRBJ2-2
abundance: few
CDR3aa: ASSPGVAALVPGELF

v_gene: TRBV9
len: 13
j_gene: -
abundance: -
CDR3aa: VSSVDGSGRREQY